This paragraph reports one T cell receptor beta chain. The antigen is not known. Libraries were prepared by immunoSEQ multiplex PCR; TCRdb keeps only in-frame clonotypes and omits some of them. The repertoire holds tens of thousands of clones, with roughly nine tenths as singletons. The sample originates from a study of graft-versus-host responses after intestinal transplantation. Study as a whole: Transplants were multivisceral, liver-intestinal, or isolated intestinal. Induction using anti-thymocyte globulin, followed by tacrolimus and steroids for roughly 3 years, was given to all recipients. Whole-study results and caveats: Early after transplant, HvG declines were associated with peak levels of circulating GvH clones. Graft-donor T cell macrochimerism in patients accompanied high graft-versus-host to host-versus-graft clonal ratios in allografts.

The CDR3 totals 12 residues. Germline CDR1 and CDR2: SEHNR and FQNEAQ (reference sequence). V was trimmed by 2 bases and J by 6 bases, leaving 7 bases between them. This chain uses TRBV7-9 with TRBJ1-2; no definite D call. This sample comprised unstimulated CD4+ T cells sorted from spleen or lymph node cells, obtained before transplant. The receptor's source is a human donor who was the organ donor for an intestinal transplant. The CDR3 DNA is TGTGCCAGCAGCTTAAGCGGGGATGGCTACACCTTC. It yields the protein CASSLSGDGYTF.